These T cell receptor beta chains were read from a single sample in a study of OX40 agonist ivuxolimab in advanced cancers. Sequencing was performed with immunoSEQ multiplex PCR; in TCRdb, only in-frame clones are kept and a portion is missing. The sample has 40,000 to 50,000 clones, just under 85% seen once. Sequenced here: CD4+ or CD8+ T cells sorted from blood, sampled in a trial of the OX40 agonist ivuxolimab. The receptors originated from an adult with an advanced solid tumor such as melanoma, head and neck, liver or kidney cancer. Each CDR3 is given with its conserved first and last residue. Each record gives: J gene, V gene, CDR3 protein.

j_call: TRBJ1-4; v_call: TRBV27; cdr3_aa: CASSGAGARNEKLFF
j_call: TRBJ1-1; v_call: TRBV6-4; cdr3_aa: CASKTEGHGTEAFF
j_call: TRBJ1-5; v_call: TRBV2; cdr3_aa: CASRTVRGQPQHF
j_call: TRBJ1-1; v_call: TRBV18; cdr3_aa: CASSPTIGADTEAFF
j_call: TRBJ2-2; v_call: TRBV21-1; cdr3_aa: CATKGGRHTGELFF
j_call: TRBJ2-1; v_call: TRBV19; cdr3_aa: CASSTRGEQFF
j_call: TRBJ2-1; v_call: TRBV19; cdr3_aa: CASGEIAGADEQFF
j_call: TRBJ2-7; v_call: TRBV28; cdr3_aa: CASSSLLKGAYEQYF
j_call: TRBJ1-4; v_call: TRBV29-1; cdr3_aa: CSARGEKLFF
j_call: TRBJ1-1; v_call: TRBV5-4; cdr3_aa: CASSLVGFEAFF
j_call: TRBJ2-5; v_call: TRBV9; cdr3_aa: CASSVGDRGVVETQYF
j_call: TRBJ1-5; v_call: TRBV11-3; cdr3_aa: CASSRGQPYSNQPQHF
j_call: TRBJ2-1; v_call: TRBV15; cdr3_aa: CATSRDTSGTYNEQFF
j_call: TRBJ1-4; v_call: TRBV6-5; cdr3_aa: CASGGSLGSEKLFF
j_call: TRBJ2-1; v_call: TRBV4-3; cdr3_aa: CASSRAGVTYNEQFF
j_call: TRBJ2-3; v_call: TRBV7-2; cdr3_aa: CASSPTDTQYF
j_call: TRBJ2-7; v_call: TRBV11-2; cdr3_aa: CASSLLSSEQYF
j_call: TRBJ1-1; v_call: TRBV5-6; cdr3_aa: CASSLEEDTEAFF
j_call: TRBJ2-1; v_call: TRBV29-1; cdr3_aa: CSAQATGPNEQFF
j_call: TRBJ1-1; v_call: TRBV30; cdr3_aa: CAWSVNPDRVLMNTEAFF
j_call: TRBJ1-2; v_call: TRBV5-1; cdr3_aa: CASSLAGQGAAGYTF
j_call: TRBJ2-2; v_call: TRBV10-1; cdr3_aa: CASSDIGGANTGELFF
j_call: TRBJ2-1; v_call: TRBV2; cdr3_aa: CASILRVADEQFF
j_call: TRBJ2-1; v_call: TRBV30; cdr3_aa: CAWSKLAPYNEQFF
j_call: TRBJ2-3; v_call: TRBV2; cdr3_aa: CASTGLERSHTDTQYF
j_call: TRBJ2-2; v_call: TRBV10-3; cdr3_aa: CAISEASGRSYTGELFF
j_call: TRBJ2-3; v_call: TRBV30; cdr3_aa: CAWSSGRPLTDTQYF
j_call: TRBJ2-3; v_call: TRBV6-4; cdr3_aa: CASSPEEADTQYF
j_call: TRBJ2-3; v_call: TRBV11-2; cdr3_aa: CASLNPGRGLRTDTQYF
j_call: TRBJ1-5; v_call: TRBV28; cdr3_aa: CASSLYGDRFEPQHF
j_call: TRBJ1-4; v_call: TRBV6-1; cdr3_aa: CASSMDREKLFF